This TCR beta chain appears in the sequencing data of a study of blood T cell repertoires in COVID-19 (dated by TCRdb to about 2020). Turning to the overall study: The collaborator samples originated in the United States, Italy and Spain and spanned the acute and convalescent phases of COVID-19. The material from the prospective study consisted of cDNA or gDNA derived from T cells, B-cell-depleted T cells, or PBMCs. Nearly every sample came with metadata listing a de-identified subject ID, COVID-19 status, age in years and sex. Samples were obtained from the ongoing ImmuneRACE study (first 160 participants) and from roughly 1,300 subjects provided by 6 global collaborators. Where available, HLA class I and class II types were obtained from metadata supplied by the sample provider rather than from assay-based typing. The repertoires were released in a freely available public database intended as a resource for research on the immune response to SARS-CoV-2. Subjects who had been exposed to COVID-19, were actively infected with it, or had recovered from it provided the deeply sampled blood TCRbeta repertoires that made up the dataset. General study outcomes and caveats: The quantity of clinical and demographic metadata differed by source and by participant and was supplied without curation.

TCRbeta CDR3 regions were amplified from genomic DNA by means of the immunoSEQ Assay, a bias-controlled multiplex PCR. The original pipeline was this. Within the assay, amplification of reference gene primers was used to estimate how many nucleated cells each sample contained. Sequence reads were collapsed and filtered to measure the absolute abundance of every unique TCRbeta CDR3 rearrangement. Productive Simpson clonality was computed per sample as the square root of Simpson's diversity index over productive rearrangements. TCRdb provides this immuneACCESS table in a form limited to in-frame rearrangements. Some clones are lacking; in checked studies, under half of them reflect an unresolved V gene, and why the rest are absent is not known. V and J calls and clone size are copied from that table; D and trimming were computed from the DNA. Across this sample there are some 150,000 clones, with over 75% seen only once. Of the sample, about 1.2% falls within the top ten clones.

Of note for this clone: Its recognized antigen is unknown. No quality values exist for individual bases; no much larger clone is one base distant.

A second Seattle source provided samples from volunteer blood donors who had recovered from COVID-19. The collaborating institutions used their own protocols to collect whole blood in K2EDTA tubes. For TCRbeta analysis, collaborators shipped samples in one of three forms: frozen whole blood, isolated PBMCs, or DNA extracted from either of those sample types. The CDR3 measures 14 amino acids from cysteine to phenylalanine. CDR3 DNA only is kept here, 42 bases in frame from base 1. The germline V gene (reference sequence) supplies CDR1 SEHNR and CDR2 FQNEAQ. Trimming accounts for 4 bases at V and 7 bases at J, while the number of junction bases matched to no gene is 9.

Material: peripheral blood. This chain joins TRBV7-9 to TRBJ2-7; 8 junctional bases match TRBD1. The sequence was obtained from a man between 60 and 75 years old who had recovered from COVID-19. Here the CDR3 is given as CASSYGQGRGEQYF. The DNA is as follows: TGTGCCAGCAGCTACGGACAGGGCCGAGGGGAGCAGTACTTC. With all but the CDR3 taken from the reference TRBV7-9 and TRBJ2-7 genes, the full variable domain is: DTGVSQNPRHKITKRGQNVTFRCDPISEHNRLYWYRQTLGQGPEFLTYFQNEAQLEKSRLLSDRFSAERPKGSFSTLEIQRTEQGDSAMYLCASSYGQGRGEQYFGPGTRLTVT.